This TCR beta chain is drawn from a study of breast tumors, draining lymph nodes, adjacent tissues. TCRdb called the multiplex PCR reads again in MiXCR, with one record for every CDR3 protein. The table has roughly 130,000 distinct CDR3 sequences, just under 20% seen once. Breast cancer patients provided tissue from their axillary draining lymph nodes. This clonotype has at least ten counts. The sequencing sample was made of axillary lymph node tissue. The receptor was derived from a female donor with breast cancer. Some clones in this sample may be carry-over from other donors' samples.

The CDR3 nucleotides are TGTGCCAGCAGTCTCAAGCGGGAGTACTACGAGCAGTACTTC. Its protein is CASSLKREYYEQYF. The chain carries TRBV27 and TRBJ2-7; 8 bases map to TRBD2. CDR1 MNHEY and CDR2 SMNVEV come from the germline V gene (reference sequence). This CDR3 is 14 amino acids long. V was clipped by 5 bases and J by 3 bases; unmatched bases: 6.